The 4 T cell receptor beta chains below all came from one sample that was sequenced in a study of low-dose radiotherapy and immunotherapy resistance in tumors. The time point was: after trial treatment. The treatment: LDRT plus nivolumab, ipilimumab, low-dose cyclophosphamide and aspirin (RACIN trial). A constant-region primer paired with the V-primer adapter amplified TCRs over approximately 18 PCR cycles. MiXCR, applied by TCRdb to the reads, yields one record per CDR3 protein. This table has 50,000 or so distinct CDR3 sequences, roughly 33% appearing once. The sequences come from PBMCs, collected after low-dose radiotherapy plus immunotherapy. All receptors derive from a male donor with rectosigmoid adenocarcinoma.

Many counts were recorded for this clonotype. This chain uses TRBV28 with TRBJ2-1; perhaps TRBD1 as D (6 bases). Trimming left V 5 bases short and J 4 bases short, with 12 bases between. This CDR3 is 14 amino acids long. Per the germline V gene, CDR1 is MDHEN and CDR2 is SYDVKM. The DNA of the CDR3 is TGTGCCAGCAGTACCGACAGGACATACAATGAGCAGTTCTTC. It translates to CASSTDRTYNEQFF.

The table lists this clonotype with many counts. This CDR3 is CASSPYFQREAFF. The CDR3 DNA follows: TGTGCCAGCAGCCCATACTTCCAGCGAGAAGCTTTCTTT. The V gene is TRBV7-2, the J gene TRBJ1-1; no definite D call. Germline V gene sequence: CDR1 SGHTA, CDR2 FQGNSA. This CDR3 is built from 13 residues. The V end was cut by 5 bases, the J end by 8 bases, with 15 bases between.

This clonotype was found many times. The V and J genes are TRBV27 and TRBJ2-7; D perhaps matches TRBD1 (6 bases). CDR1 is MNHEY and CDR2 is SMNVEV in the germline V gene (reference sequence). V was cut by 10 bases and J by 6 bases, with 28 bases left in between. This CDR3 contains 16 residues. The CDR3 here is CATSQQGQRRASEQYF. CDR3 sequence (DNA): TGTGCCACCTCACAGCAGGGGCAACGACGGGCGTCCGAGCAGTACTTC.

This clonotype was found many times. Being one base from a much bigger clone, this may be a read error. The final CDR3 position lacks the conserved phenylalanine or tryptophan, pointing to a likely read error. The rearrangement joins TRBV19 to TRBJ1-3; no reliable D call. Trimming took 7 bases from V and 0 from J, leaving 7 bases between them. Per the germline V gene, CDR1 is LNHDA and CDR2 is SQIVND (reference sequence). CDR3 length: 13 residues. CDR3 DNA sequence: TGTGCCAGTAACCCAGACTCTGGAAACACCATATATTCT. It specifies CASNPDSGNTIYS.